Described below is a single T cell receptor beta chain sequence and its context. Its antigen remains unknown. This specimen belongs to a study of T-cell reconstitution after alpha-beta-depleted transplantation in children. General study findings and limits: A year post-transplant, T-cell counts and diversity derived mostly from newly produced T cells. Certain patients had high TCRbeta diversity at day 60, and it came from recipient T cells and thymic progenitors that survived.

TCRbeta library preparation incorporated unique molecular identifiers. MiXCR, applied by TCRdb to the PCR reads, yields one record per CDR3 protein. This sample carries some 550,000 distinct CDR3 sequences, approximately 22% of them seen once, and the ten largest clones take approximately 14%. The V gene end was trimmed by 5 bases and the J gene end by 6 bases; junction bases not matched to a gene: 11. Germline lookup yields CDR1 MNHEY and CDR2 SMNVEV (reference sequence). The CDR3 runs to 17 residues. The sequencing here drew on PBMCs, mostly from graft donor cells, taken 360 days after TCRalphabeta/CD19-depleted stem cell transplant. The chain recombines TRBV27 with TRBJ2-5, with 14 bases aligning to TRBD2. The source is a boy less than two years old who had a stem cell transplant for acute myeloid leukemia, so the T cells may come from the graft donor. The CDR3 here is CASSPLSGTSGGQTQYF. CDR3 bases: TGTGCCAGCAGTCCACTCTCCGGGACTAGCGGGGGACAGACCCAGTACTTC.